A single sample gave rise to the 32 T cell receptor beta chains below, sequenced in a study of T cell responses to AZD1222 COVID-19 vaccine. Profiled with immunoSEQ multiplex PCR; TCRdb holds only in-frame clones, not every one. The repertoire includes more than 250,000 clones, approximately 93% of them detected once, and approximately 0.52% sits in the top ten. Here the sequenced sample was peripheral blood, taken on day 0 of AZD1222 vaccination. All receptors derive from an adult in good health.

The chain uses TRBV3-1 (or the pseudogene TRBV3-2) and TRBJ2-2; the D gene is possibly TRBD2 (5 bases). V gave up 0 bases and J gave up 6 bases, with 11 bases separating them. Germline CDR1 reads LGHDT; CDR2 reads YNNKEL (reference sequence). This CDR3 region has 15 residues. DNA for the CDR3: TGTGCCAGCAGCCAAGAGGGATGGGGAGCCGGGGAGCTGTTTTTT. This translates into CASSQEGWGAGELFF.

CDR3 loop: CASSSPGTGTGDQPQHF. DNA of the CDR3: TGTGCCAGTAGTAGCCCCGGGACAGGGACGGGGGATCAGCCCCAGCATTTT. The V call is TRBV19, the J call TRBJ1-5; TRBD1 aligns across 9 bases. CDR3 size: 17 residues. Trimming at V came to 4 bases and at J to 5 bases, leaving 12 bases not matched to a gene. CDR1 LNHDA and CDR2 SQIVND come from the germline V gene (reference sequence).

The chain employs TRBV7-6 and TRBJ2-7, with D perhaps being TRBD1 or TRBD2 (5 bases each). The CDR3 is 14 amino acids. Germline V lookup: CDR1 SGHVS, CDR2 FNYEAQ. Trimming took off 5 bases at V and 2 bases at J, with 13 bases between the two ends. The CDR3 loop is CASSPGTETYEQYF. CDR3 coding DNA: TGTGCCAGCAGCCCCGGGACGGAGACCTACGAGCAGTACTTC.

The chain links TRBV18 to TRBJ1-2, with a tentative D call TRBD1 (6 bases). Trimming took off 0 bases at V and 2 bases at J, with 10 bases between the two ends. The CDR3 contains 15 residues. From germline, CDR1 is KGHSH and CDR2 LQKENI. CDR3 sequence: CASSPPKGQNYGYTF. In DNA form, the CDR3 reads TGTGCCAGCTCACCACCGAAAGGACAGAACTATGGCTACACCTTC.

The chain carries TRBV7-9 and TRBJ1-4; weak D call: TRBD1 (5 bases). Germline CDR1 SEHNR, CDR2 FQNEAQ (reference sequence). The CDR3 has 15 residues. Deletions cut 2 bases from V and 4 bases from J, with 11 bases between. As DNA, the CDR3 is TGTGCCAGCAGCTTAAGTGGCCAGGGTAATGAAAAACTGTTTTTT. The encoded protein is CASSLSGQGNEKLFF.

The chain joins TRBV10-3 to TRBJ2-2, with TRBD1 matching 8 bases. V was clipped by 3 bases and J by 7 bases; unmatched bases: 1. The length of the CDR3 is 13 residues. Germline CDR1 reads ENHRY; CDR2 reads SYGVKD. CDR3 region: CAISEDRGGELFF. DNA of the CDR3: TGTGCCATCAGTGAAGACAGGGGCGGGGAGCTGTTTTTT.

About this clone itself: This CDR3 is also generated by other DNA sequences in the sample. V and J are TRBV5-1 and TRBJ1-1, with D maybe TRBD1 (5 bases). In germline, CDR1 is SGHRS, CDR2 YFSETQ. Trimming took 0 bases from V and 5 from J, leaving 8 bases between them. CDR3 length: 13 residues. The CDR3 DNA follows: TGCGCCAGCAGCTTGGCAGGGTATACTGAAGCTTTCTTT. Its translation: CASSLAGYTEAFF.

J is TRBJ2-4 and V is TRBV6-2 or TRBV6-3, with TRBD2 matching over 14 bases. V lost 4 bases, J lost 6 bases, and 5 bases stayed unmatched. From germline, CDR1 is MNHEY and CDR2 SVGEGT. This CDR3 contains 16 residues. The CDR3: CASSLGTSGRRNIQYF. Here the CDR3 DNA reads TGTGCCAGCAGTTTAGGGACTAGCGGGAGAAGAAACATTCAGTACTTC.

In DNA form, the CDR3 reads TGCGCCAGCAGCCGGGACAGGGAAGGGTCACCCCTCCACTTT. Amino acids: CASSRDREGSPLHF. V and J are TRBV5-1 and TRBJ1-6; 9 bases agree with TRBD1. Per germline, CDR1 SGHRS and CDR2 YFSETQ. This CDR3 has 14 residues. Trimming took 4 bases from V and 10 from J; bases not matched to a gene: 6.

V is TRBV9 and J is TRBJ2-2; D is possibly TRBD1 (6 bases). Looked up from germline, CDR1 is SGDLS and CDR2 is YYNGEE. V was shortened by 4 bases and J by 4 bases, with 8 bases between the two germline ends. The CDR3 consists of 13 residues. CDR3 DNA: TGTGCCAGCAGCCTGACAGGCACCGGGGAGCTGTTTTTT. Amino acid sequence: CASSLTGTGELFF.

The CDR3 protein is CASSRGGGAPNYGYTF. Here the CDR3 DNA reads TGTGCCAGCAGCCGGGGAGGAGGGGCTCCTAACTATGGCTACACCTTC. The chain employs TRBV13 and TRBJ1-2; D is perhaps TRBD1 (5 bases). The CDR3 totals 16 residues. Per germline, CDR1 PRHDT and CDR2 FYEKMQ (reference sequence). With 5 bases removed from V and 0 bases from J, the gap between germline ends came to 16 bases.

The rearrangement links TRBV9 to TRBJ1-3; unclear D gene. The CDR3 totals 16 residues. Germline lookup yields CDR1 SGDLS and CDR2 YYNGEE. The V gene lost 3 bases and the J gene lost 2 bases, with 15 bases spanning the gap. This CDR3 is CASSDWVAGPGNTIYF. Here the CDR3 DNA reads TGTGCCAGCAGCGATTGGGTGGCAGGTCCTGGAAACACCATATATTTT.

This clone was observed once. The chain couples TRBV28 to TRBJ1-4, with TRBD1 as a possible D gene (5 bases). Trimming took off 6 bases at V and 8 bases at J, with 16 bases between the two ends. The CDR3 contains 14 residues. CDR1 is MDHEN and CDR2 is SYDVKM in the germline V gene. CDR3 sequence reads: CASSRGDGWEKLFF. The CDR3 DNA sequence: TGTGCCAGCAGCCGGGGCGATGGGTGGGAAAAACTGTTTTTT.

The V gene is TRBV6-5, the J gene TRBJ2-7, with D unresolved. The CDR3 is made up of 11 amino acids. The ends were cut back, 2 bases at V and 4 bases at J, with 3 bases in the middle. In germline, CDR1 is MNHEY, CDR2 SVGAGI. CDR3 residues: CASSYRYEQYF. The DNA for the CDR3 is TGTGCCAGCAGTTACCGGTACGAGCAGTACTTC.

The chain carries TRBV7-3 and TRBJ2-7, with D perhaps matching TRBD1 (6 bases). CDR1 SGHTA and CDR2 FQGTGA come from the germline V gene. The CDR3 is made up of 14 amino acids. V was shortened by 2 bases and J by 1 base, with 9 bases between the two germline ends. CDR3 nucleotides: TGTGCCAGCAGCTTAGGGGGCCCTTCCTACGAGCAGTACTTC. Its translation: CASSLGGPSYEQYF.

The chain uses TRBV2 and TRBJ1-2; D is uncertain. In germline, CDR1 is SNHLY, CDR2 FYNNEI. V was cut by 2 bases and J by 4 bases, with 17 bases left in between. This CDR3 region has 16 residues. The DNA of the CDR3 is TGTGCCAGCAGTGAACAAGGACCCGTGAATGGCTATGGCTACACCTTC. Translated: CASSEQGPVNGYGYTF.

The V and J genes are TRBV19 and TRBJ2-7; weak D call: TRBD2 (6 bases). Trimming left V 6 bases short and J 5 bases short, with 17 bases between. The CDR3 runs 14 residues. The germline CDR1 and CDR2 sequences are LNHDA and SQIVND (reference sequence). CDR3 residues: CASSLGGFVNEQYF. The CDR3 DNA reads TGTGCCAGTAGCCTGGGGGGTTTCGTCAACGAGCAGTACTTC.

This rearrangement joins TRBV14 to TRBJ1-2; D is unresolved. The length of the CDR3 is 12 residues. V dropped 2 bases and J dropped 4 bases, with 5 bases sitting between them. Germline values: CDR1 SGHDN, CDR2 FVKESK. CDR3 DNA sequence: TGTGCCAGCAGCCAATCTATCTATGGCTACACCTTC. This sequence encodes CASSQSIYGYTF.

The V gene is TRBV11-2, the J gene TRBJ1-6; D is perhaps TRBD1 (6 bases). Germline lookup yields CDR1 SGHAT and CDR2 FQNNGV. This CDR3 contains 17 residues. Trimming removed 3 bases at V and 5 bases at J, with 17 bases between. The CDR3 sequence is CASSLSGVQGNNSPLHF. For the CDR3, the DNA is TGTGCCAGCAGCTTGTCTGGGGTACAGGGCAATAATTCACCCCTCCACTTT.

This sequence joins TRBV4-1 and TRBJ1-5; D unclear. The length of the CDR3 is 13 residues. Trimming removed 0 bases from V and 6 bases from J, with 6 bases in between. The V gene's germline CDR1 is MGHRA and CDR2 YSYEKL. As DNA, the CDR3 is TGCGCCAGCAGCCAAGATCAAATTCAGCCCCAGCATTTT. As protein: CASSQDQIQPQHF.

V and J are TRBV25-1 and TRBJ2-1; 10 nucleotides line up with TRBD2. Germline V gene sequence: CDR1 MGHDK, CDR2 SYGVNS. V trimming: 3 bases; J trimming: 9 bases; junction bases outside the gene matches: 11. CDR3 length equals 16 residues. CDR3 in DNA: TGTGCCAGCAGTGACTCGGGAGCGGGAGGGCCCAGTGAGCAGTTCTTC. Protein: CASSDSGAGGPSEQFF.

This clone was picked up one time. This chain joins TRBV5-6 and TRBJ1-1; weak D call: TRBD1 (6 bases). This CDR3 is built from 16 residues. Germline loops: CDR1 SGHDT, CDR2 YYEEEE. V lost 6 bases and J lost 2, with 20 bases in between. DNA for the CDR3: TGTGCCAGCACGATTGGGGGCCCAATCACAAACACTGAAGCTTTCTTT. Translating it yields CASTIGGPITNTEAFF.

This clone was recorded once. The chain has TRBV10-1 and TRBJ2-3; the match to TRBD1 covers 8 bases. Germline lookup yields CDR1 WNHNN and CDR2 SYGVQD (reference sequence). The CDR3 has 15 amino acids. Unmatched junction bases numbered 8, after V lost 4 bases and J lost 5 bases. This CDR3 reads CASSGQGQGVDTQYF. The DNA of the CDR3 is TGCGCCAGCAGTGGACAGGGGCAGGGGGTAGATACGCAGTATTTT.

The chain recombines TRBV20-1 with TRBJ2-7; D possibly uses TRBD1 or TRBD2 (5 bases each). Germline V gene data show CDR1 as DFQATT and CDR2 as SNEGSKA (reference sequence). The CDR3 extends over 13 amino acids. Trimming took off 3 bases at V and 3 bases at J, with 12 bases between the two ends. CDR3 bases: TGCAGTGCTAGTAGGGACCGGTACTACGAGCAGTACTTC. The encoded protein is CSASRDRYYEQYF.

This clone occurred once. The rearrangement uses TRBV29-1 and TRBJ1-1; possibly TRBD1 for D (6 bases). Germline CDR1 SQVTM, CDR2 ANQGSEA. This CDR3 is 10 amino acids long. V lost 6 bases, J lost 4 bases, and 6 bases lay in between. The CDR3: CSVQGTEAFF. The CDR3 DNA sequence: TGCAGCGTACAGGGCACTGAAGCTTTCTTT.

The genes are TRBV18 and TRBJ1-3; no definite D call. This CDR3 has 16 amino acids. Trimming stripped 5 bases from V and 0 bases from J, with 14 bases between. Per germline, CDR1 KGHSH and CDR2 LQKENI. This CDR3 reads CASSVSPAYSGNTIYF. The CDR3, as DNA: TGTGCCAGCTCAGTATCCCCAGCATACTCTGGAAACACCATATATTTT.

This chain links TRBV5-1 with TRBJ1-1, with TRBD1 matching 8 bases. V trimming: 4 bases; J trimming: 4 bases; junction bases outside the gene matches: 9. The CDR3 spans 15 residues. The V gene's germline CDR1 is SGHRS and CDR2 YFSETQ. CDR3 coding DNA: TGCGCCAGCAGCCTAGGACAGGGAAGGTCCACTGAAGCTTTCTTT. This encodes CASSLGQGRSTEAFF.

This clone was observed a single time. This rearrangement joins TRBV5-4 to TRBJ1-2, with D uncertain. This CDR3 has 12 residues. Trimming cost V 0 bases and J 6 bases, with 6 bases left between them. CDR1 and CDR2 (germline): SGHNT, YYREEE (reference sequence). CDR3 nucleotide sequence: TGTGCCAGCAGCTTGGCGGGCGATGGCTACACCTTC. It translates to CASSLAGDGYTF.

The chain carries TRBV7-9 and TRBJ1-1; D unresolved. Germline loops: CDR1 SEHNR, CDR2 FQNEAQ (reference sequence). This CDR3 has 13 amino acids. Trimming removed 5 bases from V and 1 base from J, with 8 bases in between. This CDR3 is CASSRDWNTEAFF. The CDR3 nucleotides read TGTGCCAGCAGCCGGGATTGGAACACTGAAGCTTTCTTT. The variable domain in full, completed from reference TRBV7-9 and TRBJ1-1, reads DTGVSQNPRHKITKRGQNVTFRCDPISEHNRLYWYRQTLGQGPEFLTYFQNEAQLEKSRLLSDRFSAERPKGSFSTLEIQRTEQGDSAMYLCASSRDWNTEAFFGQGTRLTVV.

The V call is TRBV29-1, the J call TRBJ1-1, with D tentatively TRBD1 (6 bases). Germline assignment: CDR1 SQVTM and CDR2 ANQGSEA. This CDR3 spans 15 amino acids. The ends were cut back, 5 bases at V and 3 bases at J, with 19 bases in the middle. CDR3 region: CSVLQGLYYDTEAFF. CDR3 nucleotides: TGCAGCGTTCTTCAGGGGTTATACTATGACACTGAAGCTTTCTTT.

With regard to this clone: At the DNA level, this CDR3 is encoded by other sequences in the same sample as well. CDR3 bases: TGTGCCAGCAGCCAGACGGGCTACGAGCAGTACTTC. Translating it yields CASSQTGYEQYF. The rearrangement uses TRBV3-1 (or the pseudogene TRBV3-2) and TRBJ2-7; D is unclear. Germline V gene lookup returns CDR1 LGHDT and CDR2 YNNKEL (reference sequence). This CDR3 region has 12 residues. With 3 bases removed from V and 3 bases from J, the gap between germline ends came to 6 bases.

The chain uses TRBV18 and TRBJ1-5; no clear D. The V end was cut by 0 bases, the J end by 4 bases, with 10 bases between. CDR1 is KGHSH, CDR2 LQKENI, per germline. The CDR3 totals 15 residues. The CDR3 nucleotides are TGTGCCAGCTCACCACCACCGGACGGGAATCAGCCCCAGCATTTT. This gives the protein CASSPPPDGNQPQHF.